The 21 T cell receptor beta chains below all came from one sample that was sequenced in a study of T cells in Graves' hyperthyroidism and ophthalmopathy. RNA transcripts served as the template for amplifying TCR beta CDR3 regions. During a first-round RT-PCR of the TCR CDR3, the HTBI primer set was used. TCRdb itself ran the multiplex PCR reads through MiXCR, one entry per CDR3 protein. Altogether around 800,000 distinct CDR3 sequences are present, roughly 37% being singletons, with the ten largest covering 8.9%. Sequencing input: blood. The receptors shown here come from a man aged 18-30 years with Graves' hyperthyroidism.

This clonotype was counted ten times or more. The J gene is TRBJ2-2, the V gene TRBV29-1; D tentatively reads TRBD1 or TRBD2 (5 bases each). This CDR3 has 14 amino acids. The V end was cut by 3 bases, the J end by 3 bases, with 11 bases between. Germline V gives CDR1 SQVTM, CDR2 ANQGSEA. The CDR3 loop reads CSVDGGYDTGELFF. The CDR3 bases are TGCAGCGTTGATGGGGGTTACGACACCGGGGAGCTGTTTTTT.

The V gene is TRBV29-1, the J gene TRBJ1-1; 9 nucleotides match TRBD1. J was trimmed by 8 bases and V by 4 bases; bases with no gene match: 5. There are 12 residues in the CDR3. Germline V lookup: CDR1 SQVTM, CDR2 ANQGSEA. As DNA, the CDR3 is TGCAGCGTTGCGGACAGGGGCACCGAAGCTTTCTTT. It specifies CSVADRGTEAFF.

The chain joins TRBV6-5 to TRBJ1-4; TRBD1 matches at 8 bases. Germline V gene sequence: CDR1 MNHEY, CDR2 SVGAGI. V was clipped by 10 bases and J by 4 bases; unmatched bases: 5. The length of the CDR3 is 13 residues. CDR3 sequence reads: CATRQGRNEKLFF. The CDR3 DNA is TGTGCCACCCGACAGGGGCGTAATGAAAAACTGTTTTTT.

This clonotype was counted at least ten times. The rearrangement joins TRBV10-3 to TRBJ1-3; D is possibly TRBD1 (6 bases). The CDR3 is 15 residues long. Trimming left V 0 bases short and J 2 bases short, with 8 bases between. Looked up from germline, CDR1 is ENHRY and CDR2 is SYGVKD. The DNA for the CDR3 is TGTGCCATCAGTGAGTCGTGGACAGCTGGAAACACCATATATTTT. Protein sequence: CAISESWTAGNTIYF.

Remarks on this clonotype: This may come from a read error, since a much larger clone is one base off. V usage is TRBV7-2 and J usage is TRBJ2-5, with TRBD2 matching 8 bases. The CDR3 sequence is 16 residues long. Germline V gives CDR1 SGHTA, CDR2 FQGNSA. V shed 5 bases, J shed 0 bases, and the junction held 8 bases outside the gene matches. CDR3 DNA: TGTGCCAGCAGCCCAATACTAGCGGAACACCAAGAGACCCAGTACTTC. Protein product: CASSPILAEHQETQYF. The full variable domain, its missing parts supplied by reference TRBV7-2 and TRBJ2-5, is GAGVSQSPSNKVTEKGKDVELRCDPISGHTALYWYRQSLGQGLEFLIYFQGNSAPDKSGLPSDRFSAERTGGSVSTLTIQRTQQEDSAVYLCASSPILAEHQETQYFGPGTRLLVL.

This clonotype came up a few times. The gene calls are TRBV7-9 and TRBJ2-2; 8 nucleotides agree with TRBD1. This CDR3 has 15 residues. Germline V gene data show CDR1 as SEHNR and CDR2 as FQNEAQ (reference sequence). The J segment lost 1 base and the V segment lost 5 bases, leaving 3 bases of the junction unmatched. DNA for the CDR3: TGTGCCAGCAGCCCGGACAGGGTGAACACCGGGGAGCTGTTTTTT. Its protein is CASSPDRVNTGELFF.

This clonotype was detected only a few times. The chain joins TRBV7-2 to TRBJ2-5; perhaps TRBD2 as D (6 bases). The CDR3 has 15 residues. Germline CDR1 and CDR2: SGHTA and FQGNSA. Trimming left V 4 bases short and J 3 bases short, with 15 bases between. CDR3 nucleotide sequence: TGTGCCAGCAGCTCGCGGGGAGGCGCCGAAGAGACCCAGTACTTC. It encodes CASSSRGGAEETQYF. Supplemented by reference TRBV7-2 and TRBJ2-5, the full variable domain reads GAGVSQSPSNKVTEKGKDVELRCDPISGHTALYWYRQSLGQGLEFLIYFQGNSAPDKSGLPSDRFSAERTGGSVSTLTIQRTQQEDSAVYLCASSSRGGAEETQYFGPGTRLLVL.

J is TRBJ1-1 and V is TRBV2, with a tentative D call TRBD1 (6 bases). V lost 8 bases and J 4 bases, leaving 14 bases between the germline ends. The germline V gene encodes CDR1 SNHLY and CDR2 FYNNEI. The CDR3 sequence is 13 residues long. The CDR3 nucleotides read TGTGCCAGCGCAGGGACATTAGGCACTGAAGCTTTCTTT. It yields the protein CASAGTLGTEAFF.

Ten or more counts support this clonotype. The CDR3 loop is CSAATGGGETQYF. CDR3 coding DNA: TGCAGTGCTGCAACAGGGGGGGGCGAGACCCAGTACTTC. The chain recombines TRBV20-1 with TRBJ2-5, with a tentative D call TRBD1 (8 bases). Trimming removed 5 bases at V and 5 bases at J, with 15 bases between. CDR1 and CDR2 from the germline V gene are DFQATT and SNEGSKA (reference sequence). This CDR3 is 13 amino acids long.

This clonotype occurred a few times. This chain uses TRBV20-1 with TRBJ2-7; D possibly matches TRBD1 or TRBD2 (5 bases each). The length of the CDR3 is 16 residues. Trimming left V 2 bases short and J 0 bases short, with 17 bases between. Germline V gives CDR1 DFQATT, CDR2 SNEGSKA (reference sequence). CDR3 sequence: CSARSSGTGPSYEQYF. CDR3 DNA: TGCAGTGCTAGATCTTCCGGGACCGGGCCCTCCTACGAGCAGTACTTC.

There are a few counts of this clonotype. The rearrangement links TRBV20-1 to TRBJ2-5, with a weak D call TRBD1 (6 bases). Trimming stripped 0 bases from V and 4 bases from J, with 12 bases between. Germline V gene sequence: CDR1 DFQATT, CDR2 SNEGSKA (reference sequence). The CDR3 loop spans 14 amino acids. The CDR3 region is CSARDERGGETQYF. The CDR3, as DNA: TGCAGTGCTAGAGATGAGAGAGGGGGAGAGACCCAGTACTTC.

Only a few counts were recorded for this clonotype. The V and J genes are TRBV19 and TRBJ2-2; D not resolved. Trimming removed 3 bases from V and 6 bases from J, with 14 bases in between. The length of the CDR3 is 15 residues. Germline loops: CDR1 LNHDA, CDR2 SQIVND (reference sequence). This chain's CDR3 is CASSIPAIVSGELFF. The DNA for the CDR3 is TGTGCCAGTAGTATCCCAGCGATTGTCTCCGGGGAGCTGTTTTTT.

The chain is built from TRBV7-6 and TRBJ2-7; TRBD1 aligns across 9 bases. The length of the CDR3 is 13 residues. The germline V gene encodes CDR1 SGHVS and CDR2 FNYEAQ. The V gene end was trimmed by 5 bases and the J gene end by 7 bases; junction bases not matched to a gene: 6. The CDR3 loop reads CASSHGQGWEQYF. CDR3 nucleotides: TGTGCCAGCAGCCATGGACAGGGGTGGGAGCAGTACTTC.

In this sample, this clonotype turned up many times. The rearrangement links TRBV20-1 to TRBJ2-7; 9 nucleotides match TRBD1. V trimming: 5 bases; J trimming: 3 bases; junction bases outside the gene matches: 5. From germline, CDR1 is DFQATT and CDR2 SNEGSKA (reference sequence). There are 13 residues in the CDR3. This CDR3 is CSAYRDRDYEQYF. CDR3 sequence (DNA): TGCAGTGCTTACCGGGACAGGGACTACGAGCAGTACTTC.

This clonotype was counted a few times. A much larger clone differs by one base, so this may be a read error. The V and J genes are TRBV7-8 and TRBJ2-7; D remains ambiguous. This CDR3 contains 13 residues. The germline V gene has CDR1 SGHVS and CDR2 FQNEAQ. The V end lost 0 bases, the J end lost 2 bases, and 5 bases lay between the germline ends. The CDR3 nucleotides are TGTGCCAGCAGCTTAGCGGTAGCCTACGAGCAGTACTTC. It codes for CASSLAVAYEQYF.

As regards this clonotype: Lacking the conserved final phenylalanine or tryptophan, this CDR3 likely reflects a read error. The DNA is omitted, as the CDR3 cannot be located on it reliably, and the CDR3 follows TCRdb's listing. The chain employs TRBV7-9 and TRBJ1-4; the DNA was not used to check the table's D call, TRBD1. The CDR3 has 10 amino acids, counting both end residues. Looked up from germline, CDR1 is SEHNR and CDR2 is FQNEAQ (reference sequence). The chain's CDR3 is CASSLGQGDY.

The chain has TRBV4-1 and TRBJ1-3; D might be TRBD1 (5 bases). This CDR3 contains 15 residues. V was trimmed by 0 bases and J by 4 bases, leaving 10 bases between them. Germline CDR1 is MGHRA and CDR2 is YSYEKL. The CDR3 here is CASSQDAGPGNTIYF. Written as DNA, the CDR3 is TGCGCCAGCAGCCAAGACGCAGGGCCCGGAAACACCATATATTTT.

The table lists this clonotype with many counts. The chain is built from TRBV19 and TRBJ1-3, with D possibly being TRBD1 (5 bases). V gave up 7 bases and J gave up 0 bases, with 10 bases separating them. Germline values: CDR1 LNHDA, CDR2 SQIVND (reference sequence). The CDR3 covers 14 residues. The DNA of the CDR3 is TGTGCCAGTACCCAGGGACTCTCTGGAAACACCATATATTTT. The encoded protein is CASTQGLSGNTIYF.

This chain connects TRBV10-3 to TRBJ2-5; 10 bases are shared with TRBD2. The germline CDR1 and CDR2 sequences are ENHRY and SYGVKD. The CDR3 has 14 residues. With V trimmed by 8 bases and J by 4 bases, 7 bases remained unmatched. The chain's CDR3 is CAIGAGGLTETQYF. As DNA, the CDR3 is TGTGCCATCGGAGCGGGGGGGCTAACAGAGACCCAGTACTTC.

This clonotype was observed a few times. The CDR3 protein is CSAGTVGALYEQYF. The CDR3 DNA reads as TGCAGTGCGGGGACAGTAGGGGCCCTCTACGAGCAGTACTTC. J is TRBJ2-7 and V is TRBV20-1; 7 bases line up with TRBD1. Germline V gene sequence: CDR1 DFQATT, CDR2 SNEGSKA (reference sequence). The CDR3 consists of 14 residues. V lost 6 bases and J lost 3; bases outside the gene matches: 11.

This sequence joins TRBV12-3 or TRBV12-4 and TRBJ1-1; 7 nucleotides line up with TRBD1. The J segment lost 3 bases and the V segment lost 5 bases, leaving 9 bases of the junction unmatched. The CDR3 has 15 amino acids. The chain's CDR3 is CASSPPTGLDTEAFF. The CDR3 nucleotides are TGTGCCAGCAGTCCGCCGACAGGGCTGGACACTGAAGCTTTCTTT.